This T cell receptor beta chain was identified in a study of PD-L1 blockade in urothelial cancer. CDR1 and CDR2 (germline): LGHNT, FRNRAP. This CDR3 region has 11 residues. The V end lost 2 bases, the J end lost 5 bases, and 2 bases lay between the germline ends. Samples spanned pretreatment and treatment, with 1 to 8 time points per patient. There are a few counts of this clone. The data were produced by immunoSEQ multiplex PCR, yet TCRdb's version contains in-frame clones alone and is incomplete. The data hold about 100,000 clones, with about 91% observed a single time. The sample was PBMCs, taken around atezolizumab (anti-PD-L1) treatment. The V gene is TRBV12-5, the J gene TRBJ2-3; no clear D. The source is a woman over 75 with urothelial cancer. The CDR3, as DNA: TGTGCTAGTGGTTTGCTAGATACGCAGTATTTT. This codes for CASGLLDTQYF.